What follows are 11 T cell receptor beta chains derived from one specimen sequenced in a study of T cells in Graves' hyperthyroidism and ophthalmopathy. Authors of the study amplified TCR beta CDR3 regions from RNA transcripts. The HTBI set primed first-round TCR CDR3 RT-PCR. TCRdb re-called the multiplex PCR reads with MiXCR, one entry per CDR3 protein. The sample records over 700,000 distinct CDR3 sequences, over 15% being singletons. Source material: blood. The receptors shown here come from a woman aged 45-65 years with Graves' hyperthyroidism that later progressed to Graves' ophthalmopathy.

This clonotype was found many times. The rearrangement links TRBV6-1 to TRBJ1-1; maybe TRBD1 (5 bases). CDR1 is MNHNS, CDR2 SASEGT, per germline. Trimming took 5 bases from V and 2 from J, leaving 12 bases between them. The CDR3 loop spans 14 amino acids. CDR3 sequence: CASSYRQPNTEAFF. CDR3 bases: TGTGCCAGCAGTTACAGGCAGCCCAACACTGAAGCTTTCTTT.

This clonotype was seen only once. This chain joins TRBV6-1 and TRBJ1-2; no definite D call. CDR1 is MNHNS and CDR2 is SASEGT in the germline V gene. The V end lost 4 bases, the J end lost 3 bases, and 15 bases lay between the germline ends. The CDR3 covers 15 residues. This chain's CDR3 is CASSARQEFDYGYTF. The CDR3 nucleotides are TGTGCCAGCAGTGCTCGGCAGGAATTTGACTATGGCTACACCTTC.

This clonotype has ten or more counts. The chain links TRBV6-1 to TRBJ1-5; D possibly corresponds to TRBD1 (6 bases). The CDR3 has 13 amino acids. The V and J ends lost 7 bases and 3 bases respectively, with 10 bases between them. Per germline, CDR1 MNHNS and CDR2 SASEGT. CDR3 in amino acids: CASKDRSNQPQHF. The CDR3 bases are TGTGCCAGCAAGGACAGATCCAATCAGCCCCAGCATTTT.

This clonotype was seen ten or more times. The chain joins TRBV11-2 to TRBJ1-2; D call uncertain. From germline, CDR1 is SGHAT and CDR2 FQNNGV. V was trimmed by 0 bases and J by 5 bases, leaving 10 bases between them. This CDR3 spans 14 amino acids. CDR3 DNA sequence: TGTGCCAGCAGCTTAGATGGAGGGCGATATGGCTACACCTTC. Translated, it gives CASSLDGGRYGYTF.

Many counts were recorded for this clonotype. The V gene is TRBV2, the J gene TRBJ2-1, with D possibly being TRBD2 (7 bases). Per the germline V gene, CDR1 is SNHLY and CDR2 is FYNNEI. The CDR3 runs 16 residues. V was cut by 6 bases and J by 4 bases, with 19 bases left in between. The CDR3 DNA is TGTGCCAGCAGCGGTGGGAGGGGGGGGTGGTACAATGAGCAGTTCTTC. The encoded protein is CASSGGRGGWYNEQFF.

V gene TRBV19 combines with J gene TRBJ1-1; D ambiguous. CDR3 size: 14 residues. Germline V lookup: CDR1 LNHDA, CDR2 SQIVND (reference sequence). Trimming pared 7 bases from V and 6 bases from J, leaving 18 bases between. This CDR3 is CASTFRNRPAEAFF. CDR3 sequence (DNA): TGTGCCAGTACCTTTCGGAACAGACCAGCTGAAGCTTTCTTT.

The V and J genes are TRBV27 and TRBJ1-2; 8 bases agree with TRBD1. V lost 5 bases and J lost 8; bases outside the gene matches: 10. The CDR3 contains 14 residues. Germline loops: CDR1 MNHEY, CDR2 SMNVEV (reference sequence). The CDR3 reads CASSADRGFRGYTF. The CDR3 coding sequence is TGTGCCAGCAGTGCAGACAGGGGCTTCCGAGGCTACACCTTC.

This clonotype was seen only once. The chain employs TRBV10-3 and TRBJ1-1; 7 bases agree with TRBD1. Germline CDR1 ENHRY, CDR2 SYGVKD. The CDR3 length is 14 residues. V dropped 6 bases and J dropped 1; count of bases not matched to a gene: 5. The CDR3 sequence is CAIRAGTENTEAFF. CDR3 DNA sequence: TGTGCCATCAGAGCCGGGACAGAGAACACTGAAGCTTTCTTT.

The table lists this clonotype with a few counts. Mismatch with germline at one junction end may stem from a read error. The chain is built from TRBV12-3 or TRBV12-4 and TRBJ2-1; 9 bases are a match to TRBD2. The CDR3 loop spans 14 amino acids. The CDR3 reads CASSRSGGSNEQLF. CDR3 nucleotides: TGTGCCAGCAGTCGGAGCGGGGGGAGCAATGAGCAGCTCTTC.

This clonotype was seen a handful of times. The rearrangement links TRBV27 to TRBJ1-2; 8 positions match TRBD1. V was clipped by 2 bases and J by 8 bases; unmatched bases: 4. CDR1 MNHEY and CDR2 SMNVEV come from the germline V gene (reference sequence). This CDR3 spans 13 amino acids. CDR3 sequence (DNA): TGTGCCAGCAGTTTAAGGACAGGGAAGGGCTACACCTTC. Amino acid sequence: CASSLRTGKGYTF.

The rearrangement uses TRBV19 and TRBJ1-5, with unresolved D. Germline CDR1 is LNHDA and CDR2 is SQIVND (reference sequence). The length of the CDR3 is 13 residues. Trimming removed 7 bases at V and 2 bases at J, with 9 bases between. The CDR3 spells CASKRYGNQPQHF. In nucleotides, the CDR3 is TGTGCCAGTAAGAGATATGGCAATCAGCCCCAGCATTTT.